This TCR beta chain was retrieved from a study of shared clonotypes between healthy human individuals (TCRdb year 2020). About the full investigation: The cohort comprised a couple of women and a few men aged 18 to 49 years. For each donor, CD4 naive and CD4 memory were each given three plates, CD8 naive was given two plates, and CD8 memory was given one plate. The study deeply sequenced blood TCR repertoires of five healthy adults to estimate repertoire size and the extent of clonotype sharing between individuals. Different laboratories and diverse techniques were used to prepare libraries and sequence TCR repertoires, to increase sequencing depth and limit assay-specific biases. Each donor's leukapheresis produced roughly between about 0.8 and 8.9 billion PBMCs. General study outcomes and caveats: Pairwise subsampling indicated that sequencing depth was expected to affect the degree of clonotype sharing among donors. When several donors were compared, the shared fraction of clonotypes was around 4.6% for naive CD4, around 3.6% for naive CD8, about 2.5% for memory CD4, and 0.4% for memory CD8. Clonotypes shared by all four sorted-subset donors showed higher generation probabilities than non-shared clonotypes. Naive subsets generally had larger estimated clonotype richness than memory subsets. Incomplete sequencing was indicated by rarefaction of sorted-subset datasets, despite the large sequencing depth. The genetic and exposure-history diversity represented was limited by the small number of donors. Sampling was limited to blood, and TCR repertoires in tissue likely differ from TCR repertoires in blood.

Donors were healthy HIV-negative adults with no recently reported acute infections or vaccinations. Every donor was a Caucasian adult living in Nashville, Tennessee, USA. CD4+ T cells were enriched through magnetic negative selection, after which naive cells were positively selected on CD45RA and the remaining negative fraction served as the memory subset. Blood was collected by leukapheresis, and PBMCs were isolated by Ficoll-Histopaque density gradient centrifugation and then cryopreserved in liquid nitrogen vapor phase. Purity and quantity of every magnetically sorted T cell population were checked by analytical flow cytometry. Genomic DNA was isolated from each sorted fraction and quantified by UV absorbance on a Nanodrop 2000c. After removal of 2 bases from V and 0 bases from J, the junction retains 7 bases not matched to a gene. CDR1 and CDR2 (SGHRS, YFSETQ) derive from the germline V gene. CDR3 length: 18 amino acids, cysteine to phenylalanine. The DNA shown is the 54-base CDR3, in frame from base 1.

Using the deep immunoSEQ assay, TCR CDR3 regions were amplified from genomic DNA by multiplex PCR. Genomic DNA extracted from each cell subset was distributed evenly over all wells of several immunoSEQ 96-well plates, and each plate served as one replicate. For sorted subsets, approximately 0.2 ug of genomic DNA, equivalent to tens of thousands of T cell genomes, went into each replicate PCR. The purified libraries were quantified using a Qubit 3.0 fluorometer, sized with a Bioanalyzer 2100, and then quantified again using the KAPA Library Quantification kit. Every immunoSEQ 96-well plate was sequenced on a separate single-read 150-cycle Illumina NextSeq 550 flow cell. Per the original workflow: The immunoSEQ output contained only junctional sequences without quality scores, so filtering could not match that applied to full-length reads. Sequences were annotated with PyIR, a Python wrapper for IgBLAST v1.9, using IMGT germline references to assign V/J genes and CDR3. Reads were removed for weak V/J assignments (E-value above 1e-6), missing CDR3, stop codons, out-of-frame junctions, or ambiguous translated residues. A V3J clonotype was defined by an identical inferred V gene, J gene, and CDR3 amino acid sequence. Percentage overlap between repertoires was calculated by dividing the number of shared unique clonotypes by the size of the smaller repertoire. RTK rarefaction, the Chao1 estimator, and Recon v2.1 estimates of unobserved clonotypes were used to assess repertoire richness. For all TCRbeta clonotypes obtained by the gDNA method from four donors, generation probabilities were computed with OLGA. Here the immuneACCESS table is served through TCRdb, limited to in-frame sequences with V and J called. Missing clones are a known gap in these copies; in checked studies unresolved V genes cover under half, and the rest lacks a known reason. V, J and clone size derive from that table, while D and trimming were established from the DNA sequence. The sample includes over 1.5 million clones, with approximately 98% observed a single time. About 0.45% of the sample is in the top ten clones.

This clone occurred once. The antigen this receptor binds is unknown. Base qualities were left out, and no much larger clone turns up one base away. The chain links TRBV5-1 with TRBJ2-6, with 8 junctional bases fitting TRBD1. This receptor was taken from a man aged 25-40 years in good health. Sequencing was performed on naive CD4+ T cells sorted from blood. This specimen's cell subset or site label, interpreted: CD45RA+ positively selected. The CDR3 here reads CASSLSGTGYSGANVLTF. The DNA sequence reads TGCGCCAGCAGCTTATCCGGGACAGGTTACTCTGGGGCCAACGTCCTGACTTTC. When the CDR3 is completed using the reference TRBV5-1 and TRBJ2-6 genes on either side, the full variable domain is KAGVTQTPRYLIKTRGQQVTLSCSPISGHRSVSWYQQTPGQGLQFLFEYFSETQRNKGNFPGRFSGRQFSNSRSEMNVSTLELGDSALYLCASSLSGTGYSGANVLTFGAGSRLTVL.